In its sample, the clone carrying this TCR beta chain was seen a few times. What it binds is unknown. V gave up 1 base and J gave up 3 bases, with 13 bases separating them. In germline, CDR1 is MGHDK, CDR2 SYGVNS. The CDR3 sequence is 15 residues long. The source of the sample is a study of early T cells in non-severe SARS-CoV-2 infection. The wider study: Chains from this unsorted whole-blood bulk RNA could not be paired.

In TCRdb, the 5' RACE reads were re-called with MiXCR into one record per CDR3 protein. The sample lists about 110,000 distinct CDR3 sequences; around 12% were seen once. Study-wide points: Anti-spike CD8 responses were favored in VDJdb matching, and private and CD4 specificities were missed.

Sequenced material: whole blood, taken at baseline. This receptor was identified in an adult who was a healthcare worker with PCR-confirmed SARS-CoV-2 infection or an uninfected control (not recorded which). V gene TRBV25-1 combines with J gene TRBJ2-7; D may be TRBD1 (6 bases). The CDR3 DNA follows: TGTGCCAGCAGTGAATCCAAGGGGGTAAGCTACGAGCAGTACTTC. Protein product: CASSESKGVSYEQYF.